Listed below are T cell receptor beta chains from one sample, sequenced in a study of shared clonotypes between healthy human individuals. The assay was immunoSEQ multiplex PCR, and TCRdb's table has in-frame clones only and misses some. The sample holds around 2.1 million clones, roughly 91% seen once. The sequenced sample consisted of naive CD8+ T cells from PBMCs. These receptors came from a man between 18 and 35 years old in good health. Some clones in this sample may be carry-over from other donors' samples. The CDR3 runs from the conserved cysteine through the conserved F or W. A D gene is named only where the DNA matches it firmly. Not every row has a clone size; where given, it reads once, few, many or a size class.

size	V	D	J	DNA	CDR3
NA	TRBV6-6	NA	TRBJ2-2	TGTGCCAGCAGTTATACAAGGGGGGGTGGCACCGGGGAGCTGTTTTTT	CASSYTRGGGTGELFF
once	TRBV7-9	NA	TRBJ1-3	TGTGCCAGCAGCCTAGGGGGTGTGAATGATGGAAACACCATATATTTT	CASSLGGVNDGNTIYF
NA	TRBV2	NA	TRBJ2-2	TGTGCCAGCCAACCTCTGGGCGGAGGAAACACCGGGGAGCTGTTTTTT	CASQPLGGGNTGELFF
NA	TRBV5-4	NA	TRBJ2-7	TGTGCCAGCAGCTTTAGCCCCGACAGTACCTCCTACGAGCAGTACTTC	CASSFSPDSTSYEQYF
NA	TRBV29-1	TRBD1	TRBJ1-2	TGCAGCGTTAGGACAGGGGGTAACTATGGCTACACCTTC	CSVRTGGNYGYTF
NA	TRBV5-1	TRBD1	TRBJ2-7	TGCGCCAGCAGCGTGGGACAGGGGGCTTACGAGCAGTACTTC	CASSVGQGAYEQYF
NA	TRBV4-1	NA	TRBJ2-5	TGCGCCAGCAGCCAAGAAGGAAGGATCCGACTCGGGGACCAAGAGACCCAGTACTTC	CASSQEGRIRLGDQETQYF
NA	TRBV5-4	TRBD2	TRBJ2-1	TGTGCCAGCAGCTTGGGGGGGAGGACTAGCGGAAAATACAATGAGCAGTTCTTC	CASSLGGRTSGKYNEQFF
NA	TRBV11-2	NA	TRBJ2-7	TGTGCCAGCAGCTTAGGGGCCCCCCCGGCTAACGAGCAGTACTTC	CASSLGAPPANEQYF
NA	TRBV21-1	NA	TRBJ1-1	TGTGCCCCTCTGGGGGGTTCCCTGAACACTGAAGCTTTCTTT	CAPLGGSLNTEAFF
NA	TRBV6-1	NA	TRBJ2-1	TGTGCCAGCAGTGGGAGCAGATACAATGAGCAGTTCTTC	CASSGSRYNEQFF
once	TRBV7-6	TRBD2	TRBJ2-3	TGTGCCAGCAACCCTCGGGGGGGCACAGATACGCAGTATTTT	CASNPRGGTDTQYF
NA	TRBV4-2	TRBD1	TRBJ1-2	TGTGCCAGCAGCCCGGTAGGCAGGGGGAGTGGCTACACCTTC	CASSPVGRGSGYTF
NA	TRBV6-5	NA	TRBJ2-3	TGTGCCAGCAGTACGACGAGGGGTACGCAGTATTTT	CASSTTRGTQYF
NA	TRBV15	NA	TRBJ2-7	TGTGCCACCAGCAAGGGACCGTCATCATACGAGCAGTACTTC	CATSKGPSSYEQYF
NA	TRBV27	TRBD1	TRBJ1-2	TGTGCCAGCAGTCTCCGGACAGGGGGAGCTTTTGGCTACACCTTC	CASSLRTGGAFGYTF
NA	TRBV28	NA	TRBJ2-7	TGTGCCAGCAGTTTAGGGTCCCAAACAGGTTCCCCCTACGAGCAGTACTTC	CASSLGSQTGSPYEQYF
once	TRBV5-8	TRBD1	TRBJ2-7	TGTGCCAGCAGCTCCCGGACAGGGCTATCCTACGAGCAGTACTTC	CASSSRTGLSYEQYF
NA	TRBV13	NA	TRBJ2-7	TGTGCCAGCAGCTTTGACAGAAGCCCCTACGAGCAGTACTTC	CASSFDRSPYEQYF
NA	TRBV4-1	TRBD2	TRBJ2-3	TGCGCCAGCAGCCAGGGAGGGTTTTACACAGATACGCAGTATTTT	CASSQGGFYTDTQYF
NA	TRBV11-2	NA	TRBJ1-1	TGTGCCAGCAGCTTTAGTCGGGGCAAGAACACTGAAGCTTTCTTT	CASSFSRGKNTEAFF
once	TRBV28	TRBD2	TRBJ2-7	TGTGCCAGCAGTTTAGACGGGCTAGCGGGAGATAGGAACGAGCAGTACTTC	CASSLDGLAGDRNEQYF
NA	TRBV7-9	TRBD2	TRBJ2-5	TGTGCCAGCAGCTCCGCCGGGACTAGCGTTTCGGCCCAGTACTTC	CASSSAGTSVSAQYF
NA	TRBV6-5	NA	TRBJ1-2	TGTGCCAGCAGTTACTCTCGGGACCGATCCGGGCGTGGCTACACCTTC	CASSYSRDRSGRGYTF
NA	TRBV28	TRBD2	TRBJ2-1	TGTGCCAGCAGTTTATCGTGGACTAGCGGTTACAATGAGCAGTTCTTC	CASSLSWTSGYNEQFF
NA	TRBV19	NA	TRBJ2-1	TGTGCCTCAACGGGGCAGACGTACAATGAGCAGTTCTTC	CASTGQTYNEQFF
NA	TRBV28	NA	TRBJ2-7	TGTGCCAGCAGTTTTGAGAGCTCCAGGGGAAGGGAGCAGTACTTC	CASSFESSRGREQYF
NA	TRBV2	NA	TRBJ2-7	TGTGCCAGCAGTGAAGGCGGTAGCCCGTCCTACGAGCAGTACTTC	CASSEGGSPSYEQYF
NA	TRBV7-9	NA	TRBJ2-7	TGTGCCAGCAGCCCGGGGACCCGGGTCGGCGAGCAGTACTTC	CASSPGTRVGEQYF
NA	TRBV19	NA	TRBJ2-1	TGTGCCAGTAGTAATGGGGACACCTCAATCGATAGCAATGAGCAGTTCTTC	CASSNGDTSIDSNEQFF
NA	TRBV4-1	TRBD1	TRBJ1-4	TGCGCCAGCACCTTTACCGAGAGACAGGGACCGTTAGATGAAAAACTGTTTTTT	CASTFTERQGPLDEKLFF
NA	TRBV15	NA	TRBJ2-6	TGTGCCACCAGCAGAGGGAGCTCTGGGGCCAACGTCCTGACTTTC	CATSRGSSGANVLTF